This T cell receptor beta chain came from a study of control samples from healthy donors and cancer patients. Profiled with immunoSEQ multiplex PCR; TCRdb holds only in-frame clones, not every one. The sample has over 200,000 clones, almost 85% seen once; the top ten hold roughly 13%. CDR1 is MNHEY, CDR2 SVGEGT, per germline. This CDR3 region has 13 residues. With 2 bases removed from V and 4 bases from J, the gap between germline ends came to 8 bases. The table lists this clone with a count of one. Sequenced sample: PBMCs. This sequence originates from a woman between 55 and 75 years old with lung cancer. The rearrangement links TRBV6-2 or TRBV6-3 to TRBJ1-2; unclear D gene. CDR3 protein: CASSYLDGYGYTF. In DNA form, the CDR3 reads TGTGCCAGCAGTTACCTGGACGGCTATGGCTACACCTTC.